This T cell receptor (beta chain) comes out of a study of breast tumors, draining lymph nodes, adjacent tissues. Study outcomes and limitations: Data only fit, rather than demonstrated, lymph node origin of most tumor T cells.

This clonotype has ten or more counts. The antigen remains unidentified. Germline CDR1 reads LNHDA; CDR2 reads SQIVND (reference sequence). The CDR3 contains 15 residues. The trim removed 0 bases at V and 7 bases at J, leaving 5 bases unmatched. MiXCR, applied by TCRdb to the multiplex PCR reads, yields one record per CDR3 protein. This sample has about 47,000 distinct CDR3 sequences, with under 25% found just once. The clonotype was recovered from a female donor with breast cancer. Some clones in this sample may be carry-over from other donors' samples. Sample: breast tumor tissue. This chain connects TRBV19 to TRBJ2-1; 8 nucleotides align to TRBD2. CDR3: CASSIEGTRVNEQFF. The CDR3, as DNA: TGTGCCAGTAGTATAGAGGGGACTAGAGTAAATGAGCAGTTCTTC. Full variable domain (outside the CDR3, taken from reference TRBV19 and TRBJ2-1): DGGITQSPKYLFRKEGQNVTLSCEQNLNHDAMYWYRQDPGQGLRLIYYSQIVNDFQKGDIAEGYSVSREKKESFPLTVTSAQKNPTAFYLCASSIEGTRVNEQFFGPGTRLTVL.